This TCR beta chain is drawn from a study of blood T cells in healthy people across ages. Study as a whole: Researchers report that template switching captured about one barcoded beta molecule per two T cells.

Sample-barcoded 5' priming and a J-beta primer mix drove a second PCR of 7 to 11 cycles. TCRdb reprocessed the 5' RACE reads with MiXCR, giving one entry per CDR3 protein. The sample carries about 1.4 million distinct CDR3 sequences, approximately 59% recorded once. V was clipped by 2 bases and J by 8 bases, with 10 bases between them. Germline loops: CDR1 KGHSH, CDR2 LQKENI. This CDR3 comprises 13 residues. The source material was blood. This sequence joins TRBV18 and TRBJ2-1, with a weak D call TRBD2 (5 bases). The source is a young man in good health. The CDR3 sequence: CASSPWRVDEQFF. As DNA, the CDR3 is TGTGCCAGCTCACCATGGCGGGTGGATGAGCAGTTCTTC.